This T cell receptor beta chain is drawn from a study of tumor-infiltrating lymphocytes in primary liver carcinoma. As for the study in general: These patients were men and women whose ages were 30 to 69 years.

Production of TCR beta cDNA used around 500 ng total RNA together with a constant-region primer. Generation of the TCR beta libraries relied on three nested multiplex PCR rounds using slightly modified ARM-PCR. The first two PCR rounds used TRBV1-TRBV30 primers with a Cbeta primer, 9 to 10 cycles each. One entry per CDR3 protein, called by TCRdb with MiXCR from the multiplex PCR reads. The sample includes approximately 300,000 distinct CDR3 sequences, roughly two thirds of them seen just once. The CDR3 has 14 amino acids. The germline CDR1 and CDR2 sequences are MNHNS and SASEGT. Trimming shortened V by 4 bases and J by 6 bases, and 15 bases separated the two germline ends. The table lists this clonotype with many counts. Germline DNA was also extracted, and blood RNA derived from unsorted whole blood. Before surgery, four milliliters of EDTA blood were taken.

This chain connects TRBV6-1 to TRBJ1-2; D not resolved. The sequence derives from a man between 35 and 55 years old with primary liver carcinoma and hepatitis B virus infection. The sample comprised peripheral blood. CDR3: CASSVTVVRDGYTF. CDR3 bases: TGTGCCAGCAGTGTAACCGTCGTCCGCGATGGCTACACCTTC.